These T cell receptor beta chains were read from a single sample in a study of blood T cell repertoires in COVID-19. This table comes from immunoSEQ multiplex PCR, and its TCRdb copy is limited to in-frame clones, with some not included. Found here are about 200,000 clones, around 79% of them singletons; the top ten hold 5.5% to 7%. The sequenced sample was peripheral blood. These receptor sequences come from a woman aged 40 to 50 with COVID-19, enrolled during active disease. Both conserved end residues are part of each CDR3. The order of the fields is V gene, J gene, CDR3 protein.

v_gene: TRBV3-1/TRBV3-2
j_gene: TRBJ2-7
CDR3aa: CASSQGLGQGSYEQYF

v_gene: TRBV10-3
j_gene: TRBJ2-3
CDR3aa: CAISDRDYEGDTQYF

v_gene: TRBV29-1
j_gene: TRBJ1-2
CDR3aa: CSARFDYASGGYTF

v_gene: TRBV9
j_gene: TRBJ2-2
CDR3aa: CASSVAGSGGNGELFF

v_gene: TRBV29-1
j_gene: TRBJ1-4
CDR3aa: CSVAQGKSEKLFF

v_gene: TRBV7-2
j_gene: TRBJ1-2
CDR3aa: CASSSPDNGYTF

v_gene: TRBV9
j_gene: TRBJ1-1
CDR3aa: CASSAVQWNTEAFF

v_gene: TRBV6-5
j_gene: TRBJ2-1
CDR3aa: CASRSFSYNEQFF

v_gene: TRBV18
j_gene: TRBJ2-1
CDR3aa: CASSPINPTGGSSYNEQFF

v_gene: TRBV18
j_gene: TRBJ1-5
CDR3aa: CASSPDRGQWPQHF

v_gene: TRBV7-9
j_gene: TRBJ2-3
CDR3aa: CASSLRTAAFSTDTQYF

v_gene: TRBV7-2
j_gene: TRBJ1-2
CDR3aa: CASSYTGRGYTF

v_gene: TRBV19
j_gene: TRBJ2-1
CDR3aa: CASSIDRAGGYNEQFF

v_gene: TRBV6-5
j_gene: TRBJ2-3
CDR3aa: CASSYAGQGRDTQYF

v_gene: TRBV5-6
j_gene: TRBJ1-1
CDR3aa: CASSLIGTATEAFF

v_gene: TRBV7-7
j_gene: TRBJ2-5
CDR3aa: CASTPGRLAGMETQYF

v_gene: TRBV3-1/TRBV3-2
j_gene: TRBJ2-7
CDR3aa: CASSPTLAGGRISSYEQYF

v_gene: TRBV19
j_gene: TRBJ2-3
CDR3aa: CASRLAATDTQYF

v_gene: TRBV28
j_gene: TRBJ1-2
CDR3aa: CASSLAGARYGYTF

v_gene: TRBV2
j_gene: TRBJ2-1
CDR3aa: CASRSDSYNEQFF

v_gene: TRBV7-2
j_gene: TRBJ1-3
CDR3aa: CASSLWAGGDGNTIYF

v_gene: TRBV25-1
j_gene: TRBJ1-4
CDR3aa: CASSADSVGKLFF

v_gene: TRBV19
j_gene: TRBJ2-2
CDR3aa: CASRPGQGVIGELFF

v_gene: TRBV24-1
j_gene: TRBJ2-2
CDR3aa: CATSKTGTGRDGELFF

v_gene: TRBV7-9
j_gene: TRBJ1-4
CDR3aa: CASSLLGGFATNEKLFF

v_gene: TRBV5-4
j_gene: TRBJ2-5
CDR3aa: CASSLDVTSLETQYF

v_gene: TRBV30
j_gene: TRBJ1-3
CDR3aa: CAWRGADLTIYF

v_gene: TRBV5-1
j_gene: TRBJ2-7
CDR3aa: CASSFASGGYEQYF

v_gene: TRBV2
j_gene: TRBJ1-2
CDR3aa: CASSEGGDGYGYTF

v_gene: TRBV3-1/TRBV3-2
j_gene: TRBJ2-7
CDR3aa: CASSRRLAAYEQYF

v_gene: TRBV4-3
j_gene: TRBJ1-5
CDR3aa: CASSLQGDQPQHF

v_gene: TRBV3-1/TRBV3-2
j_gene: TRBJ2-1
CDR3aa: CASSQVLRTKPHEQFF

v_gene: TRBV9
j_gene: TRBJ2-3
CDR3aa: CASSASGDSSTDTQYF

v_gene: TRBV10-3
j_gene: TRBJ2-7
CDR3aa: CAITKGAGLRDEQYF

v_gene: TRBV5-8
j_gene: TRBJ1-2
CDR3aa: CASSSTRGGDYGYTF

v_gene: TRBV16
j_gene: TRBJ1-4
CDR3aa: CASSQSRGTNEKLFF

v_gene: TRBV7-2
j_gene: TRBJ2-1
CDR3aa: CASSLDASGGILEQFF